Shown below are 2 T cell receptor beta chains from a single sample sequenced in a study of OX40 agonist ivuxolimab in advanced cancers. Here immunoSEQ multiplex PCR was the method, and the copy in TCRdb shows in-frame clones only, minus some. The sample carries just over 50,000 clones, around 82% recorded once. The specimen was CD4+ or CD8+ T cells sorted from blood, collected in a trial of the OX40 agonist ivuxolimab. Source of these receptors: an adult with an advanced solid tumor such as melanoma, head and neck, liver or kidney cancer.

This clone was picked up one time. V usage is TRBV10-2 and J usage is TRBJ1-4, with D possibly being TRBD1 (5 bases). Trimming pared 4 bases from V and 5 bases from J, leaving 17 bases between. This CDR3 is 16 amino acids long. The germline V gene encodes CDR1 WSHSY and CDR2 SAAADI. The CDR3 sequence is CASSGAVGGGNEKLFF. The CDR3 DNA reads as TGCGCCAGCAGTGGAGCGGTCGGGGGAGGGAATGAAAAACTGTTTTTT.

The V call is TRBV5-4, the J call TRBJ2-3; perhaps TRBD2 as D (6 bases). CDR3 length: 16 amino acids. Germline V gene data show CDR1 as SGHNT and CDR2 as YYREEE (reference sequence). Trimming took 4 bases from V and 1 from J, leaving 16 bases between them. The CDR3: CASSHHRLEGTDTQYF. The CDR3 DNA reads TGTGCCAGCAGCCACCACAGACTAGAAGGCACAGATACGCAGTATTTT.